This TCR beta chain was identified in a study of blood T cell repertoires in COVID-19. The wider study: PBMCs, B-cell-depleted T cells, or T cells provided the cDNA or gDNA that made up the material.

Per the germline V gene, CDR1 is MNHEY and CDR2 is SVGAGI. This CDR3 region has 14 residues. V was cut by 6 bases and J by 8 bases, with 14 bases left in between. TCRdb's copy holds only in-frame clones and misses some; the assay was immunoSEQ multiplex PCR. The table shows approximately 450,000 clones, with more than 85% occurring only once. This chain connects TRBV6-5 to TRBJ1-6, with a weak D call TRBD1 (6 bases). The sample comprised peripheral blood. This clonotype originated in a woman aged 25-40 years with acute or convalescent COVID-19. CDR3 loop: CASSLVPGDSPLHF. CDR3 nucleotides: TGTGCCAGCAGCTTAGTGCCAGGGGATTCACCCCTCCACTTT.